This entry concerns a single T cell receptor beta chain. As yet, its antigen is unknown. This specimen belongs to a study of identical twins. TCRdb reprocessed the 5' RACE reads with MiXCR, giving one entry per CDR3 protein. Here the sample spans under 800,000 distinct CDR3 sequences, approximately 22% being singletons. Whole-study results and caveats: Out-of-frame TCR alpha sharing in monozygotic twins exceeded recombination model predictions.

These data also featured in a second study, about T cells expressing NK-cell markers. That work adds: In several donors, dominant CD3+CD56+NKG2C+ clones formed roughly 1.0-8% of CD8+ cells. In a few donors, dominant clonotypes made up roughly 28.3-65% of CD3+CD56-NKG2C+ cells.

The receptor was isolated from a woman between 18 and 29 years old in good health. The sequencing sample was made of PBMCs.

The DNA for the CDR3 is TGCAGCGTTGAAGTTCAGACAGGGAAACGGGAGTTGTACTTC. This sequence encodes CSVEVQTGKRELYF. This chain uses TRBV29-1 with TRBJ2-7, with D possibly being TRBD1 (7 bases). The V gene lost 1 base and the J gene lost 12 bases, with 22 bases spanning the gap. Germline CDR1 SQVTM, CDR2 ANQGSEA. The CDR3 covers 14 residues.